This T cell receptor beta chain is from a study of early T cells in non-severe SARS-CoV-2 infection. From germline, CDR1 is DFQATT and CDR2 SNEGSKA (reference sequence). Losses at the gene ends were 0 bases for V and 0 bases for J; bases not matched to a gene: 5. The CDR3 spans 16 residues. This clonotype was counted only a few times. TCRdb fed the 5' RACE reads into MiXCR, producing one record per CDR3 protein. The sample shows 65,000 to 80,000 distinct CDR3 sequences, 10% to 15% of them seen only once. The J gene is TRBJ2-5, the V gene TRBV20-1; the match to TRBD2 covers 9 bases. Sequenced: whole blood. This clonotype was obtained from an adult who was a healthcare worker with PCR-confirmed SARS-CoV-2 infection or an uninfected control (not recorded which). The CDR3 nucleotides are TGCAGTGCTAGAGATCTGGCTAGCGGGGACCAAGAGACCCAGTACTTC. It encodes CSARDLASGDQETQYF.